The rows below give T cell receptor beta chains drawn from one sample of a study of blood T cell repertoires in COVID-19. The method was immunoSEQ multiplex PCR; TCRdb's version includes in-frame clones alone and lacks a portion of them. The sample contains 250,000 to 400,000 clones, 85% of which appear only once. The specimen sequenced was PBMCs or T cells enriched from blood (not recorded which). These TCRs come from a woman in her twenties or thirties who had been exposed to COVID-19. Both conserved end residues are part of each CDR3. A D gene is named only where the DNA matches it firmly. Rows give clone size only sometimes, using once, few, many, or a class for an expanded clone.

j_gene	d_gene	v_gene	abundance	CDR3nt	CDR3aa
TRBJ1-3	TRBD1	TRBV28	-	TGTGCCAGCACGCAGGGGGACCTCTCTGGAAACACCATATATTTT	CASTQGDLSGNTIYF
TRBJ2-3	-	TRBV7-9	once	TGTGCCAGCAGCAACGGACTGAGCACAGATACGCAGTATTTT	CASSNGLSTDTQYF
TRBJ1-2	TRBD1	TRBV2	-	TGTGCCAGCAGAGGACAGGGTAACTATGGCTACACCTTC	CASRGQGNYGYTF
TRBJ1-3	-	TRBV28	-	TGTGCCAGCAGTTTCCCGACAGGTGGAAACACCATATATTTT	CASSFPTGGNTIYF
TRBJ1-1	-	TRBV5-4	-	TGTGCCAGCAGCTCCTTGTTCTCGGCGCGGAGAAGGCACACTGAAGCTTTCTTT	CASSSLFSARRRHTEAFF
TRBJ1-3	-	TRBV9	-	TGTGCCAGCAGCGTAGATTACAGCTTTGGAAACACCATATATTTT	CASSVDYSFGNTIYF
TRBJ1-5	-	TRBV19	-	TGTGCCAGTAACCAAAAACGAAGCTACAATCAGCCCCAGCATTTT	CASNQKRSYNQPQHF
TRBJ1-6	-	TRBV7-3	-	TGTGCCAGCAGCTCACTGGGGAGGAATTCACCCCTCCACTTT	CASSSLGRNSPLHF
TRBJ1-2	-	TRBV5-8	-	TGTGCCAGCAGCTTGCCAGGGGAAGTCTACACCTTC	CASSLPGEVYTF
TRBJ2-5	-	TRBV5-4	-	TGTGCCAGTCAGAGGGCTTCGGGAAAGCAAGAGACCCAGTACTTC	CASQRASGKQETQYF
TRBJ2-1	-	TRBV29-1	once	TGCAGCGTAAAGTGGGGGGAACAGTTGACCTACAATGAGCAGTTCTTC	CSVKWGEQLTYNEQFF
TRBJ2-7	-	TRBV9	-	TGTGCCAGCAGCGCCGCCGACAGCCCGAGCTACGAGCAGTACTTC	CASSAADSPSYEQYF
TRBJ1-4	-	TRBV3-1/TRBV3-2	once	TGTGCCAGCAGCATGAGGGCTTCAAATGAAAAACTGTTTTTT	CASSMRASNEKLFF